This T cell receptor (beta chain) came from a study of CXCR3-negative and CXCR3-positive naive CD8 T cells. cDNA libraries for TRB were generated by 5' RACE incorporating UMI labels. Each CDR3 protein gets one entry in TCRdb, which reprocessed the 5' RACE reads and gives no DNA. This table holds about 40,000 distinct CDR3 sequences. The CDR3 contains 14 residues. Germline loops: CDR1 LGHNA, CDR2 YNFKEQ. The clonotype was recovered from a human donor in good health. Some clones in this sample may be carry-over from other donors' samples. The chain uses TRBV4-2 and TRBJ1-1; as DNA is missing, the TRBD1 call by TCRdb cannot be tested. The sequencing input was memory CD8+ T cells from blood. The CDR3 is CASSQGTGHTEAFF.